This T cell receptor beta chain was sequenced during a study of T cell repertoires in cytomegalovirus infection. Looking at the study overall: Shared public TCR beta signatures pointed to both CMV infection and a matching HLA type. Study-wide points: Of the TCR beta families, the public ones yielded a cumulative frequency that identified carriers of CMV plus the relevant HLA. Predominance within the ex vivo response was attributable to HLA-C-restricted CMV-specific TCR beta clonotypes.

The CDR3 has 16 amino acids. Germline CDR1 reads SGHTA; CDR2 reads FQGNSA. J lost 0 bases, V lost 0 bases, and 1 base had no gene match. TCRdb reprocessed the reads via MiXCR and lists one record per CDR3 protein. Altogether about 900,000 distinct CDR3 sequences are present, 31% being singletons, with the ten largest covering roughly an eighth. This clonotype was seen at least ten times. Its antigen remains unknown. Sequenced material: cultured CD8+ T cells from PBMCs, taken from culture after CMV antigen stimulation. The sequence was collected from a human donor in good health (CMV status not recorded). Some clones in this sample may be carry-over from other donors' samples. The chain couples TRBV7-2 to TRBJ2-3, with 9 bases lining up with TRBD2. This chain's CDR3 is CASSLASGGSTDTQYF. The CDR3, as DNA: TGTGCCAGCAGCTTAGCTAGCGGGGGTAGCACAGATACGCAGTATTTT.